The rows below give T cell receptor beta chains drawn from one sample of a study of cytomegalovirus exposure and HLA in healthy donors. TCRdb's copy holds only in-frame clones and misses some; the assay was immunoSEQ multiplex PCR. The data contain about 200,000 clones, roughly 80% of them singletons. Sequencing was performed on PBMCs. The receptor source for this set is a woman aged 18-29 years in good health and CMV-seronegative. CDR3s include the opening cysteine and the closing phenylalanine or tryptophan. The D gene is left open where the match is weak. Size is omitted from some rows. Given values are once, few, many or a class for expanded clones.

TRBD1,-,12,TRBJ1-2,TRBV5-1,TGCGCCAGCACCGGACAGGGTGATGGCTACACCTTC,CASTGQGDGYTF
-,-,14,TRBJ1-2,TRBV27,TGTGCCAGCAGTTCACACACAGGGACCTATGGCTACACCTTC,CASSSHTGTYGYTF
TRBD1,few,14,TRBJ1-1,TRBV28,TGTGCCAGCAGTTTAACAGGGGGCTCGACTGAAGCTTTCTTT,CASSLTGGSTEAFF
TRBD2,-,13,TRBJ2-1,TRBV7-6,TGTGCCAGCAGCTTTGCTAGCGGAAATGAGCAGTTCTTC,CASSFASGNEQFF
-,once,11,TRBJ2-1,TRBV30,TGTGCCTGGAGTTCAGGACGGGAGCAGTTCTTC,CAWSSGREQFF
TRBD1,-,14,TRBJ2-5,TRBV28,TGTGCCAGCAGCGGGACAGGGGTTGGAAAGACCCAGTACTTC,CASSGTGVGKTQYF
-,-,12,TRBJ1-1,TRBV7-8,TGTGCCAGCAGCTCCTCTAGGGTAGTAGCTTTCTTT,CASSSSRVVAFF
-,few,14,TRBJ1-1,TRBV15,TGTGCCACCAGCGCCCGGACGGGGCGCACTGAAGCTTTCTTT,CATSARTGRTEAFF
-,few,17,TRBJ2-3,TRBV11-2,TGTGCCAGCAGCTTAGGTTCGTCGGGAAGAGTTTTAGATACGCAGTATTTT,CASSLGSSGRVLDTQYF
TRBD1,few,15,TRBJ1-1,TRBV27,TGTGCCAGCAGTAACCCCGGACAGGCCAACACTGAAGCTTTCTTT,CASSNPGQANTEAFF
TRBD2,-,14,TRBJ2-7,TRBV5-6,TGTGCCAGCAGCCCCGGGACTACTAATTTAAAGCAGTACTTC,CASSPGTTNLKQYF
-,-,14,TRBJ1-5,TRBV30,TGTGCCTGGAGTGTAAAAGGGGGGAATCAGCCCCAGCATTTT,CAWSVKGGNQPQHF
TRBD2,-,15,TRBJ2-7,TRBV5-6,TGTGCCAGCAGCCCGACTAGCGGGGGATCCTACGAGCAGTACTTC,CASSPTSGGSYEQYF
-,few,12,TRBJ2-7,TRBV19,TGTGCCAGAGGGACTTCACCTTACGAGCAGTACTTC,CARGTSPYEQYF
-,-,17,TRBJ1-1,TRBV25-1,TGTGCCAGCAGTGATCCTCATAGTGCCGGAGATAACACTGAAGCTTTCTTT,CASSDPHSAGDNTEAFF
-,few,15,TRBJ1-6,TRBV5-1,TGCGCCAGCAGCTTGGATTGGCAATCGGATTCACCCCTCCACTTT,CASSLDWQSDSPLHF
TRBD1,-,14,TRBJ2-1,TRBV6-5,TGTGCCAGCAGGAAGGGGGCTTACTACAATGAGCAGTTCTTC,CASRKGAYYNEQFF
TRBD2,-,16,TRBJ2-5,TRBV5-1,TGCGCCAGCAGCTTTACTAGCGGGGGAATCCAAGAGACCCAGTACTTC,CASSFTSGGIQETQYF
-,-,12,TRBJ2-2,TRBV11-2,TGTGCCAGCAGCCCCCCGACCGGGGAGCTGTTTTTT,CASSPPTGELFF
-,-,15,TRBJ2-1,TRBV6-5,TGTGCCAGCAGTTACTCTGGGGGACAATACAATGAGCAGTTCTTC,CASSYSGGQYNEQFF
TRBD1,-,16,TRBJ1-2,TRBV30,TGTGCCTGGAGTGCGACAGGGACTCTAGCTAACTATGGCTACACCTTC,CAWSATGTLANYGYTF
TRBD1,-,16,TRBJ1-5,TRBV28,TGTGCCAGCAGGCTACAGGGGCCCCTTAGCAATCAGCCCCAGCATTTT,CASRLQGPLSNQPQHF
-,-,15,TRBJ2-1,TRBV27,TGTGCCAGCAGTTTGACGGTAGGGTCCTACAATGAGCAGTTCTTC,CASSLTVGSYNEQFF
-,-,15,TRBJ1-6,TRBV9,TGTGCCAGCAGCGCCCAGGGACACCCAAATTCACCCCTCCACTTT,CASSAQGHPNSPLHF
TRBD1,-,17,TRBJ2-7,TRBV5-1,TGCGCCAGCAGCTTGGTTGTACGGACAGGAATCTCCTACGAGCAGTACTTC,CASSLVVRTGISYEQYF
TRBD1,-,14,TRBJ2-7,TRBV9,TGTGCCAGCAGCCCGGGGGACAGGGCCGACGAGCAGTACTTC,CASSPGDRADEQYF
-,few,11,TRBJ2-7,TRBV20-1,TGCAGTGCTCGGAGGGGCTACGAGCAGTACTTC,CSARRGYEQYF
-,few,12,TRBJ2-7,TRBV14,TGTGCCAGCAGCGGGTGGGGCTACGAGCAGTACTTC,CASSGWGYEQYF
-,-,13,TRBJ2-2,TRBV30,TGTGCCTGGAGCCTCCTGTCGGTCGGGGAGCTGTTTTTT,CAWSLLSVGELFF
-,-,14,TRBJ2-2,TRBV6-6,TGTGCCAGCAGCCCGGGACGGAACACCGGGGAGCTGTTTTTT,CASSPGRNTGELFF
-,-,13,TRBJ1-1,TRBV7-7,TGTGCTAGCAGCTTGACAGTGAACACTGAAGCTTTCTTT,CASSLTVNTEAFF
-,-,15,TRBJ1-2,TRBV5-1,TGCGCCAGCAGCGACCGGGACTCAAGTCCCTATGGCTACACCTTC,CASSDRDSSPYGYTF
-,-,12,TRBJ1-2,TRBV13,TGTGCCAGCAGCGCGGCCTACCGGGGCTACACCTTC,CASSAAYRGYTF
TRBD2,-,17,TRBJ2-2,TRBV5-1,TGCGCCAGCAGCCCGGAGGGACTAGCGGGCGTCCCCGGGGAGCTGTTTTTT,CASSPEGLAGVPGELFF
TRBD2,-,15,TRBJ2-1,TRBV6-1,TGTGCCAGCACTCTGATAGCGGGTATCGATAATGAGCAGTTCTTC,CASTLIAGIDNEQFF
-,-,14,TRBJ1-1,TRBV18,TGTGCCAGCTCACAGACTCAGGAACGGACTGAAGCTTTCTTT,CASSQTQERTEAFF
-,-,15,TRBJ2-1,TRBV7-2,TGTGCCAGCAGCTTGCCGGGGAGCTCCTACAATGAGCAGTTCTTC,CASSLPGSSYNEQFF
-,few,12,TRBJ1-1,TRBV30,TGTGCCTGGGGACGGCCGTTTACTGAAGCTTTCTTT,CAWGRPFTEAFF
TRBD2,-,15,TRBJ2-7,TRBV30,TGTGCCTGGGGACTTAGCGGGGCTAGCTCCTACGAGCAGTACTTC,CAWGLSGASSYEQYF
-,once,13,TRBJ1-1,TRBV7-6,TGTGCCAGCAGCCAAGGCTCGAACACTGAAGCTTTCTTT,CASSQGSNTEAFF
-,-,12,TRBJ2-1,TRBV5-1,TGCGCCAGCAGCTTGTCTTTCAATGAGCAGTTCTTC,CASSLSFNEQFF
-,-,11,TRBJ2-1,TRBV25-1,TGTGCCGCGAGATCGTTCGATGAGCAGTTCTTC,CAARSFDEQFF
-,once,14,TRBJ1-3,TRBV6-5,TGTGCCAGCAGTTACGCAGGGACTGGAAACACCATATATTTT,CASSYAGTGNTIYF
TRBD1,-,14,TRBJ1-5,TRBV27,TGTGCCAGCAGGCGACAGGGAGGGGATCAGCCCCAGCATTTT,CASRRQGGDQPQHF
TRBD2,-,15,TRBJ2-5,TRBV27,TGTGCCAGCAGTTTCGGTAGCGGGAGCTTGGAGACCCAGTACTTC,CASSFGSGSLETQYF
TRBD1,-,20,TRBJ2-1,TRBV4-1,TGCGCCAGCAGCCACGGCCTCCGAGGGCAGGGGGCGATGGGAAGCAATGAGCAGTTCTTC,CASSHGLRGQGAMGSNEQFF
-,-,12,TRBJ1-5,TRBV5-1,TGCGCCAGCAGCTTGACAGGTCAGCCCCAGCATTTT,CASSLTGQPQHF
-,-,14,TRBJ2-2,TRBV6-4,TGTGCCAGCAGTAGGGAACCGAACACCGGGGAGCTGTTTTTT,CASSREPNTGELFF
-,-,12,TRBJ2-7,TRBV27,TGTGCCAGCCGGGATCCGGCCTACGAGCAGTACTTC,CASRDPAYEQYF
TRBD1,-,13,TRBJ2-7,TRBV9,TGTGCCAGCAGCCCCCGGACAGGCTACGAGCAGTACTTC,CASSPRTGYEQYF
-,-,12,TRBJ1-3,TRBV6-1,TGTGCCAGCGCACAGGCGGTGGACACCATATATTTT,CASAQAVDTIYF
TRBD1,-,16,TRBJ2-7,TRBV18,TGTGCCAGCTCACCAGACAGGGGCCTTATTTGGTACGAGCAGTACTTC,CASSPDRGLIWYEQYF
TRBD2,-,16,TRBJ2-2,TRBV11-2,TGTGCCAGCAGCCCACTAGCGGGAGGTGTCACCGGGGAGCTGTTTTTT,CASSPLAGGVTGELFF
-,once,13,TRBJ2-5,TRBV7-2,TGTGCCAGCAGCTCGGACCTCCAAGAGACCCAGTACTTC,CASSSDLQETQYF
TRBD1,-,13,TRBJ1-4,TRBV30,TGTGCCGGGACAGGGGGCACTAATGAAAAACTGTTTTTT,CAGTGGTNEKLFF
-,-,14,TRBJ1-1,TRBV27,TGTGCCAGCAGTTTCGACGGTTTGAACACTGAAGCTTTCTTT,CASSFDGLNTEAFF
-,-,14,TRBJ2-3,TRBV6-1,TGTGCCAGCAGCCGCCTCTTCAGCACAGATACGCAGTATTTT,CASSRLFSTDTQYF